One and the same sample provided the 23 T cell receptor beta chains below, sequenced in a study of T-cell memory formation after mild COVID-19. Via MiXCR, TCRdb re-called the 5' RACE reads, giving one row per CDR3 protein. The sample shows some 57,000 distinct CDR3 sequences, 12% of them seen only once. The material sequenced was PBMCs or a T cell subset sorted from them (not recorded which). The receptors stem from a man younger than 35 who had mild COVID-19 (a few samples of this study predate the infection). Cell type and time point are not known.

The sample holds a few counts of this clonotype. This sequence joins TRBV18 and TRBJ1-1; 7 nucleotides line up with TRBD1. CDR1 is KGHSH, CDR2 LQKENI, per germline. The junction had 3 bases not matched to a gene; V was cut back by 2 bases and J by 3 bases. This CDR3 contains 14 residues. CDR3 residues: CASSPETGYTEAFF. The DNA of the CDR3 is TGTGCCAGCTCACCAGAGACAGGGTACACTGAAGCTTTCTTT.

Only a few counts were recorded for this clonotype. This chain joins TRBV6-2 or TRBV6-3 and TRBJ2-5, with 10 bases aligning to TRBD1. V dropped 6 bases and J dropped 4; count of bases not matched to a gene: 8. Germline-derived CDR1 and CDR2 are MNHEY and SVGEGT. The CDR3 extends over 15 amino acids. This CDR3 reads CASSQTGGEGETQYF. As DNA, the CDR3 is TGTGCCAGCAGCCAGACAGGGGGCGAAGGAGAGACCCAGTACTTC.

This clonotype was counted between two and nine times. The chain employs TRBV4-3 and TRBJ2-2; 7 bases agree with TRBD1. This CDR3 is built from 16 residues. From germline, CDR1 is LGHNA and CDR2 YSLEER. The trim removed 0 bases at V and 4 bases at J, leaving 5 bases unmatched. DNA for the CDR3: TGCGCCAGCAGCCAAGAGGGGGCAGGGGGCACCGGGGAGCTGTTTTTT. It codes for CASSQEGAGGTGELFF.

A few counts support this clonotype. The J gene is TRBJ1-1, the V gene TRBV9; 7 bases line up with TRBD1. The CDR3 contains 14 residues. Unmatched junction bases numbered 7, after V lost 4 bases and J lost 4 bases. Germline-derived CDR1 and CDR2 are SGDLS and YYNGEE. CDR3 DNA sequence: TGTGCCAGCAGCCTTACAGGGGTTCGCACTGAAGCTTTCTTT. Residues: CASSLTGVRTEAFF.

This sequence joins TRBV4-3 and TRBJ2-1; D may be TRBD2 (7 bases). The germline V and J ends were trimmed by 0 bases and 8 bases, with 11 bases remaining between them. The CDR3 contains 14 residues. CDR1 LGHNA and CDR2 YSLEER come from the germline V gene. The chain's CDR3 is CASSQDRGADEQFF. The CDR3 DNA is TGCGCCAGCAGCCAAGATCGGGGGGCTGATGAGCAGTTCTTC.

CDR3 residues: CASSKTLAGGVLQETQYF. DNA for the CDR3: TGTGCCAGCAGTAAAACCCTAGCGGGGGGGGTGCTTCAAGAGACCCAGTACTTC. This sequence joins TRBV7-2 and TRBJ2-5; 12 bases map to TRBD2. This CDR3 spans 18 amino acids. Germline-derived CDR1 and CDR2 are SGHTA and FQGNSA. Unmatched junction bases numbered 13, after V lost 6 bases and J lost 2 bases.

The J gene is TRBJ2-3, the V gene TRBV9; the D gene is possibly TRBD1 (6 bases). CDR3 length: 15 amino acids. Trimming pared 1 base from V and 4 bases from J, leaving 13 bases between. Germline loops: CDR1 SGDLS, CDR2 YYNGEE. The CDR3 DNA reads TGTGCCAGCAGCGTAAACACAGGGAGTCCAGATACGCAGTATTTT. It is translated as CASSVNTGSPDTQYF. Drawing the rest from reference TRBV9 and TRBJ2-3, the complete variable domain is DSGVTQTPKHLITATGQRVTLRCSPRSGDLSVYWYQQSLDQGLQFLIQYYNGEERAKGNILERFSAQQFPDLHSELNLSSLELGDSALYFCASSVNTGSPDTQYFGPGTRLTVL.

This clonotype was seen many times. CDR3 bases: TGCAGCGTTGAAGATAGGGCGGGCCTCGGGTGGACCCAGTACTTC. Its translation: CSVEDRAGLGWTQYF. The chain links TRBV29-1 to TRBJ2-5, with D maybe TRBD2 (5 bases). The V end was cut by 0 bases, the J end by 7 bases, with 18 bases between. The germline gives CDR1 SQVTM, CDR2 ANQGSEA. The length of the CDR3 is 15 residues.

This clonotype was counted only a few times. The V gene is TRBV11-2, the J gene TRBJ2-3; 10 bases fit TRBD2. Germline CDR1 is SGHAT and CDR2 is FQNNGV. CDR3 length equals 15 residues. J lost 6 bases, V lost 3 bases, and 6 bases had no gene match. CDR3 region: CASSFSGGDLDTQYF. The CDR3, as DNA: TGTGCCAGCAGCTTCAGCGGGGGGGACTTGGATACGCAGTATTTT.

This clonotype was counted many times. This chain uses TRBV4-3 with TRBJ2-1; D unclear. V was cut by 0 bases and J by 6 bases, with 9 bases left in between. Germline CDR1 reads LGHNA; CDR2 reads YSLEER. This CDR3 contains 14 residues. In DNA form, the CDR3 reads TGCGCCAGCAGCCAAGAGATTAGGATCAATGAGCAGTTCTTC. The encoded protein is CASSQEIRINEQFF.

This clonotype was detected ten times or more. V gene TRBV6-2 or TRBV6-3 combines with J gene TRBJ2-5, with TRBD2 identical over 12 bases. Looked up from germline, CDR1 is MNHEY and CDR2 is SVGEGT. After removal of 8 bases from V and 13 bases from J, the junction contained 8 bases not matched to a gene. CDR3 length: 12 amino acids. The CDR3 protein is CASGRLAGASYF. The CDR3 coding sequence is TGTGCCAGCGGCAGACTAGCGGGGGCCTCGTACTTC.

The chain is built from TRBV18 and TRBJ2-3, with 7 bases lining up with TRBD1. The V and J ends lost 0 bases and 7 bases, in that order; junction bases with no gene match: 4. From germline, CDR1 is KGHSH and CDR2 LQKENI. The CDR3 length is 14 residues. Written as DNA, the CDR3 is TGTGCCAGCTCACCACCCCGGGACAGAAATACGCAGTATTTT. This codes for CASSPPRDRNTQYF.

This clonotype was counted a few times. CDR3 amino acids: CASSVENSGSDTQYF. CDR3 coding DNA: TGTGCCAGCAGCGTCGAGAATAGCGGCTCAGATACGCAGTATTTT. The chain is built from TRBV9 and TRBJ2-3, with D perhaps matching TRBD2 (6 bases). The germline V gene has CDR1 SGDLS and CDR2 YYNGEE. V was shortened by 2 bases and J by 4 bases, with 14 bases between the two germline ends. The CDR3 consists of 15 residues.

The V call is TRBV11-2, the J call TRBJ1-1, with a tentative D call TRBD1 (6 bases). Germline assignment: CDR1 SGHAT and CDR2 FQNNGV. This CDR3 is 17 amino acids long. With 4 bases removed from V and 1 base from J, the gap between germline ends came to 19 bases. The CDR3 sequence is CASSSTRGGHSNTEAFF. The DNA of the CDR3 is TGTGCCAGCAGCTCAACGCGAGGGGGACACTCGAACACTGAAGCTTTCTTT.

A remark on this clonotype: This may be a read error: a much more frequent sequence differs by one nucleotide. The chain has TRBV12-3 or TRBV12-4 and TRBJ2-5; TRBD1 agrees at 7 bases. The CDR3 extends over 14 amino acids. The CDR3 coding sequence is TGTGACAGCTTACGGACAGGTTCATCAGAGACCCAGTACTTC. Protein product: CDSLRTGSSETQYF.

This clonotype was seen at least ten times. CDR3 bases: TGCAGCGTGCTGGTCACCGGGGAGCTGTTTTTT. It is translated as CSVLVTGELFF. The chain joins TRBV29-1 to TRBJ2-2, with D unclear. The V end was cut by 6 bases, the J end by 4 bases, with 6 bases between. The CDR3 length is 11 residues. The germline V gene encodes CDR1 SQVTM and CDR2 ANQGSEA.

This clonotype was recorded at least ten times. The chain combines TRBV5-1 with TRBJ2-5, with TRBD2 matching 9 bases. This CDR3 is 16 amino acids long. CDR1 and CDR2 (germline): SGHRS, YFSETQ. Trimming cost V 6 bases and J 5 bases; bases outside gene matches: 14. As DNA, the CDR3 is TGCGCCAGCACGCGGGGGGGGGCCGACACCAGGGAGACCCAGTACTTC. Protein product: CASTRGGADTRETQYF.

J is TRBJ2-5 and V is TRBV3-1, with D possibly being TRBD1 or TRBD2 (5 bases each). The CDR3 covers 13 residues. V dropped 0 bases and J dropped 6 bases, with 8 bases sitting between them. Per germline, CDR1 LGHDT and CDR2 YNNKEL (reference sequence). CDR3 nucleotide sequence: TGTGCCAGCAGCCAAGACTGGGACCAGACCCAGTACTTC. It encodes CASSQDWDQTQYF.

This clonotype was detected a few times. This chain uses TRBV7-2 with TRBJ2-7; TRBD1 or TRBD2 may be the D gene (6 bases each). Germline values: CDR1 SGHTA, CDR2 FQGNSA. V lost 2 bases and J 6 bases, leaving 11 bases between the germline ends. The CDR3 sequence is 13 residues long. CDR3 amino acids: CASSLRGDGEQYV. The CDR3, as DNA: TGTGCCAGCAGCTTAAGGGGGGACGGCGAGCAGTACGTC.

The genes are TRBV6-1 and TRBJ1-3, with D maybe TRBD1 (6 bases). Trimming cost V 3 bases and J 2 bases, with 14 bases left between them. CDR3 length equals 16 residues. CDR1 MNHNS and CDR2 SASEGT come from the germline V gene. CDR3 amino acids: CASSDLGGRTGNTIYF. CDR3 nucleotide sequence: TGTGCCAGCAGTGATCTAGGGGGTCGGACTGGAAACACCATATATTTT.

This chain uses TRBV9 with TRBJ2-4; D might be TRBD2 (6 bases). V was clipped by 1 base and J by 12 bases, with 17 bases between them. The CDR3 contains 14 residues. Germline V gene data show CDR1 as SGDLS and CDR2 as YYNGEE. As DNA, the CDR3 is TGTGCCAGCAGCGTATTGGACTTCGGCGGGGCTCAGTACTTC. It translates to CASSVLDFGGAQYF.

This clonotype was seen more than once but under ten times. In nucleotides, the CDR3 is TGCAGTGTCCCCAGAGGTAGAAGCTCCTACGAGCAGTACTTC. Protein: CSVPRGRSSYEQYF. The chain joins TRBV20-1 to TRBJ2-7; D is unresolved. Germline V gene lookup returns CDR1 DFQATT and CDR2 SNEGSKA (reference sequence). Trimming cost V 7 bases and J 0 bases, with 16 bases left between them. The CDR3 runs 14 residues.

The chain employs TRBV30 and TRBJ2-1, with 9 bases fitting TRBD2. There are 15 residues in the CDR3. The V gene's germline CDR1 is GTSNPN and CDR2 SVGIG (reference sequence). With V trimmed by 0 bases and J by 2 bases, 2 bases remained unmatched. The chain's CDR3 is CAWSVAGGPYNEQFF. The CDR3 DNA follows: TGTGCCTGGAGTGTTGCGGGGGGGCCCTACAATGAGCAGTTCTTC.